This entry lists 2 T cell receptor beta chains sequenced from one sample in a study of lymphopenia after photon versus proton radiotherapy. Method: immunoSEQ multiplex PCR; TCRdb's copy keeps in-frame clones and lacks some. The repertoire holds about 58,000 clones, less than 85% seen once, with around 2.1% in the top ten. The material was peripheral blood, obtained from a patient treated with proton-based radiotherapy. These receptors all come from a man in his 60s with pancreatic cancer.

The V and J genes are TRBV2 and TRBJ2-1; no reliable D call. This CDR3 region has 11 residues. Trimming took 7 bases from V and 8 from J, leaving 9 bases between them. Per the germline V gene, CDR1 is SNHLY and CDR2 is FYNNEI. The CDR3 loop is CASNGWDEQFF. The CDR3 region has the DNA TGTGCCAGCAACGGGTGGGATGAGCAGTTCTTC.

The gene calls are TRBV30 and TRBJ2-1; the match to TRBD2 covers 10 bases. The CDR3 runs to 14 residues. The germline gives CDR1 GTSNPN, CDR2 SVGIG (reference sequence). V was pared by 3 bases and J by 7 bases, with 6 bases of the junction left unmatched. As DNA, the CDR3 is TGTGCCTGGAGGCCGGGACTAGCGAATAATGAGCAGTTCTTC. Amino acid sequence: CAWRPGLANNEQFF.